The T cell receptor beta chain described here comes from a study of T cell changes during pregnancy in multiple sclerosis. The data were produced by immunoSEQ multiplex PCR, yet TCRdb's version contains in-frame clones alone and is incomplete. The sample has approximately 44,000 clones; about nine tenths are singletons. The CDR3 contains 15 residues. V lost 5 bases, J lost 4 bases, and 15 bases lay in between. Per germline, CDR1 SGHTA and CDR2 FQGNSA. This chain connects TRBV7-2 to TRBJ2-1; D is possibly TRBD1 (6 bases). This sequence originates from a female donor with multiple sclerosis, enrolled in a pregnancy study. The sequences come from CD4+ T cells from peripheral blood mononuclear cells, collected in the third trimester of pregnancy. The DNA of the CDR3 is TGTGCCAGCAGCCCTACAGGGAATAATTACAATGAGCAGTTCTTC. It translates to CASSPTGNNYNEQFF.